This T cell receptor beta chain was retrieved from a study of T cell repertoires in cytomegalovirus infection. About the research overall: Well-studied HLA-B-restricted CMV epitopes were used in the study alongside recently identified HLA-C-restricted ones. Signatures in public TCR beta sequences pointed to both CMV infection and matching HLA type.

The study, taken as a whole, reports: There were carriers of CMV plus the relevant HLA, and cumulative public TCR beta family frequency identified them.

MiXCR, run by TCRdb on the reads, gives a single entry per CDR3 protein. Altogether over 250,000 distinct CDR3 sequences are present, roughly 21% being singletons, with the ten largest covering approximately 19%. For this clonotype: Its antigen is not identified.

Germline CDR1 is SGDLS and CDR2 is YYNGEE. The V gene lost 0 bases and the J gene lost 2 bases, with 7 bases spanning the gap. The CDR3 extends over 14 amino acids. Here the sequenced sample was cultured PBMCs, taken from culture after CMV antigen stimulation. The origin of this receptor is a human donor in good health (CMV status not recorded). Some clones in this sample may be carry-over from other donors' samples. The chain is built from TRBV9 and TRBJ2-3, with no clear D. In DNA, the CDR3 is TGTGCCAGCAGCGTAGATCCTTACACAGATACGCAGTATTTT. It encodes CASSVDPYTDTQYF.